The text below deals with one T cell receptor beta chain. Its antigen is undetermined. This record belongs to a study of shared clonotypes between healthy human individuals. Whole-study findings and limits: Depth was large, yet rarefaction showed that sorted-subset sequencing was incomplete. Among non-shared clonotypes, generation probabilities were lower than among those shared by all four donors.

Adults of Caucasian background living in Nashville, Tennessee made up all donors. The CDR3 totals 15 residues. CDR1 MNHEY and CDR2 SVGAGI come from the germline V gene. V lost 0 bases and J 3 bases, leaving 12 bases between the germline ends. Some clones are missing from TCRdb's copy, which holds only in-frame ones; the method was immunoSEQ multiplex PCR. The sample contains about 2.4 million clones, roughly 93% of which appear only once. This receptor was obtained from a man between 18 and 35 years old in good health. Some clones in this sample may be carry-over from other donors' samples. This sequence joins TRBV6-5 and TRBJ2-7, with TRBD1 as a possible D gene (6 bases). Sequenced input: naive CD4+ T cells from PBMCs. Subset reported: CD45RA+ positively selected. The CDR3 nucleotides read TGTGCCAGCAGTTACTCGGGCAAGGGGGTCTACGAGCAGTACTTC. Translated: CASSYSGKGVYEQYF.